This T cell receptor beta chain was identified during a study of T cells in Graves' hyperthyroidism and ophthalmopathy (dated by TCRdb to the late 2010s). General notes on the study: Peripheral blood samples were taken at initial diagnosis, before any treatment was given. To identify TCR V-J signatures that set the groups apart, the researchers used a discovery cohort of approximately 98 patients, made up of about 44 with Graves' ophthalmopathy and about 59 with stable Graves' hyperthyroidism. Whether ophthalmopathy could be predicted prospectively was tested in an independent validation cohort made up of roughly 19 hyperthyroidism patients plus 17 patients who later progressed to ophthalmopathy. The approximately 97 discovery patients were randomly divided into training and test sets at a 7:3 ratio. The study also compared thyroid tissue and blood T-cell repertoires from 5 to 7 Graves' hyperthyroidism patients. After blood sampling, hyperthyroidism patients were treated with methimazole at a starting dose of 30 mg daily, and ophthalmopathy patients were treated with high-dose intravenous methylprednisolone. According to the paper, TCR Vbeta CDR3 sequencing was carried out on some 140 peripheral blood samples, which came from fewer than 50 ophthalmopathy, 75 to 80 hyperthyroidism and around 17 progressor patients. Broad study findings and their caveats: In validation, the model predicted progression to ophthalmopathy a median of 6.5 months before onset, with roughly 68% sensitivity and roughly 72% specificity. Most expanded thyroid clonotypes (frequency above 0.001) were also detected in blood, suggesting blood repertoires may reflect thyroid immune responses. No statistical method was used to fix the sample size in advance, and group allocation was not hidden from the investigators. In cross-validation, a model built on a 13 V-J signature told ophthalmopathy apart from stable hyperthyroidism with less than 90% sensitivity and approximately 84% specificity, and in testing the same model reached 80%/75%.

A patient counted as having stable Graves' hyperthyroidism if no progression to ophthalmopathy occurred over 18 months of follow-up. Hyperthyroidism patients were aged 18 to 65 years and newly diagnosed, with disease duration of less than 2 months. The study excluded patients with uncontrolled infections, other autoimmune diseases, pregnancy or lactation. Clinical symptoms, serum thyroxine and TRAb, thyroid ultrasound, and orbital computed tomography formed the basis for the diagnoses. PBMCs were separated from roughly 9.3 ml of fresh peripheral blood using Ficoll-Paque density gradient centrifugation. Total RNA was extracted using Trizol reagent, and RNA quality was assessed on an Agilent 2100 Bioanalyzer. TCR beta CDR3 regions were amplified from RNA transcripts. The first round of RT-PCR for the TCR CDR3 was performed with the HTBI primer set and the Qiagen OneStep RT-PCR kit. A second multiplex PCR round built the libraries, followed by size selection and purification. Sequencing of the libraries was done on an Illumina HiSeq2000 using paired-end 100 bp reads. The published analysis was carried out like this. SOAPnuke was used to process the raw data, removing reads that contained adapters or uncalled bases, had a mean Phred below 15, or lacked an exact match to the constant primer or identifier. High-quality paired reads were merged with COPE v1.2.5, and unique nucleotide sequences were defined as clonotypes. MiTCR v1.1 was used to align clonotypes to the IMGT TRBV, TRBD and TRBJ reference segments. Only V-J combinations with frequency above 0.0001, covering about 99% of repertoires, were analysed. A TCS score was defined as the ratio between F50 (clonal expansion) and ExV (chaos), using BLOSUM62-based TCRdist between CDR3 peptides within each V-J. Welch's t-statistics and random forest reduced approximately 520 V-J features to roughly 13, which were used in a naive Bayes classifier (R e1071). The public reads were reanalyzed by TCRdb: fastp trimming at Q25, MiXCR alignment, in-frame beta chains only. Here each entry gathers all rows of one CDR3 protein and keeps the most common genes and DNA. The V and J calls were not made by the authors but by TCRdb's processing. This sample lists approximately 610,000 distinct CDR3 sequences; approximately 15% were detected once. Around 18% of the sample comes from the top ten.

Points on this clonotype: The target of this receptor is not known. Base qualities are not recorded, but no much larger clone differs from it by a single base.

Including cysteine and phenylalanine, the CDR3 has 15 amino acids. Here the CDR3 DNA is all that survives: 45 bases in frame from base 1. Ends trimmed: V by 4 bases, J by 14 bases; bases unmatched to a gene: 18. CDR1 LGHDT and CDR2 YNNKEL are derived from the germline V gene (reference sequence). Sequencing was done on a sample of blood. This chain joins TRBV3-1 to TRBJ1-2; 8 bases in between match TRBD1. This TCR derives from a young woman with Graves' hyperthyroidism. The DNA reads as follows: TGTGCCAGCAGCCCTTGGACAGGGTTGAGACTGTTGATGACCTTC. The resulting protein is CASSPWTGLRLLMTF.